This is a list of T cell receptor beta chains from one sample in a study of blood T cell repertoires in COVID-19. Data came from immunoSEQ multiplex PCR; TCRdb stores just in-frame clones and leaves some out. Counted here are 150,000 or so clones, 60% to 80% occurring once; the ten biggest clones make up approximately 9%. Sequences were obtained from peripheral blood. Receptor source: a woman aged 45 to 65 with active or convalescent COVID-19. The CDR3 runs from the conserved cysteine through the conserved F or W.

j_gene: TRBJ1-4
v_gene: TRBV6-5
CDR3aa: CASSYGPGEKLFF

j_gene: TRBJ2-3
v_gene: TRBV10-1
CDR3aa: CASSESWGGSSTDTQYF

j_gene: TRBJ1-2
v_gene: TRBV3-1/TRBV3-2
CDR3aa: CASSQFAGNYGYTF

j_gene: TRBJ2-7
v_gene: TRBV5-1
CDR3aa: CASSPSGGTGDNEQYF

j_gene: TRBJ1-2
v_gene: TRBV7-2
CDR3aa: CASATGARANYGYTF

j_gene: TRBJ1-4
v_gene: TRBV27
CDR3aa: CASKGTGPNEKLFF

j_gene: TRBJ2-7
v_gene: TRBV7-3
CDR3aa: CASSFHPPSSYEQYF

j_gene: TRBJ2-2
v_gene: TRBV6-5
CDR3aa: CASSLGQFVGELFF

j_gene: TRBJ2-5
v_gene: TRBV6-1
CDR3aa: CASSEVFDRAETQYF

j_gene: TRBJ2-2
v_gene: TRBV11-3
CDR3aa: CASSLDRDTGELFF

j_gene: TRBJ1-6
v_gene: TRBV5-6
CDR3aa: CASSLSFESSYNSPLHF

j_gene: TRBJ1-2
v_gene: TRBV2
CDR3aa: CARKNRDRGDKSYGYTF

j_gene: TRBJ1-1
v_gene: TRBV9
CDR3aa: CASSAHRGGRETEAFF

j_gene: TRBJ1-1
v_gene: TRBV3-1/TRBV3-2
CDR3aa: CASSSAGQGAESTEAFF

j_gene: TRBJ2-1
v_gene: TRBV3-1/TRBV3-2
CDR3aa: CASSPKSGFSYNEQFF

j_gene: TRBJ2-1
v_gene: TRBV6-5
CDR3aa: CASSYSGGTYNEQFF

j_gene: TRBJ2-3
v_gene: TRBV7-3
CDR3aa: CASSLTGRNWGADTQYF

j_gene: TRBJ2-1
v_gene: TRBV4-3
CDR3aa: CASSQVGTGGLDYNEQFF

j_gene: TRBJ2-2
v_gene: TRBV2
CDR3aa: CASSEIRGTIAGELFF

j_gene: TRBJ1-2
v_gene: TRBV6-5
CDR3aa: CASSYSRGGNGYTF

j_gene: TRBJ2-7
v_gene: TRBV5-1
CDR3aa: CASSFSPGSSYEQYF

j_gene: TRBJ2-7
v_gene: TRBV13
CDR3aa: CASSLAGLEGESYEQYF

j_gene: TRBJ1-2
v_gene: TRBV28
CDR3aa: CASRSGGLRTEGYTF

j_gene: TRBJ1-5
v_gene: TRBV6-1
CDR3aa: CASSEFSGSHQPQHF

j_gene: TRBJ2-3
v_gene: TRBV24-1
CDR3aa: CATSDPSVGAQYF

j_gene: TRBJ2-3
v_gene: TRBV7-2
CDR3aa: CASSSIGRTSGLQTQYF

j_gene: TRBJ2-5
v_gene: TRBV7-9
CDR3aa: CASSEASGGRLETQYF

j_gene: TRBJ1-6
v_gene: TRBV7-2
CDR3aa: CASMRGSYNSPLHF

j_gene: TRBJ2-1
v_gene: TRBV7-9
CDR3aa: CASSLDRGPFNEQFF

j_gene: TRBJ2-3
v_gene: TRBV7-9
CDR3aa: CASSLGQGLDTQYF

j_gene: TRBJ2-7
v_gene: TRBV7-9
CDR3aa: CASSLEQGRQYF

j_gene: TRBJ1-3
v_gene: TRBV3-1/TRBV3-2
CDR3aa: CASSLTRDTIYF

j_gene: TRBJ2-7
v_gene: TRBV14
CDR3aa: CASSSSGGTYEQYF

j_gene: TRBJ2-7
v_gene: TRBV6-1
CDR3aa: CASRISGTPTYEQYF

j_gene: TRBJ2-5
v_gene: TRBV18
CDR3aa: CASSQNRGQETQYF

j_gene: TRBJ1-6
v_gene: TRBV18
CDR3aa: CASSLDRFHNSPLHF

j_gene: TRBJ2-7
v_gene: TRBV12-3/TRBV12-4
CDR3aa: CASSFLQSHEQYF

j_gene: TRBJ1-4
v_gene: TRBV18
CDR3aa: CASSPPGQENEKLFF

j_gene: TRBJ1-5
v_gene: TRBV19
CDR3aa: CASSISWGSNQPQHF

j_gene: TRBJ2-1
v_gene: TRBV9
CDR3aa: CASSSRMGGTSGNNEQFF

j_gene: TRBJ1-5
v_gene: TRBV15
CDR3aa: CATSRVRAPGNQPQHF

j_gene: TRBJ2-3
v_gene: TRBV2
CDR3aa: CASSEWLAGGTQYF

j_gene: TRBJ1-5
v_gene: TRBV7-8
CDR3aa: CASSLGDRGNQPQHF